This is a list of T cell receptor beta chains from one sample in a study of blood T cell repertoires in COVID-19. The assay was immunoSEQ multiplex PCR, and TCRdb's table has in-frame clones only and misses some. Counted here are over 110,000 clones, about 80% occurring once; the ten biggest clones make up 3.5% to 5%. The specimen sequenced was PBMCs or T cells enriched from blood (not recorded which). The receptors derive from a man over 45 in a cohort exposed to, infected with or recovered from COVID-19 (not recorded which). The CDR3 runs from the conserved cysteine through the conserved F or W. Fields, in order: J gene, D gene, clone size, V gene, CDR3 protein, CDR3 DNA. The D gene is left open where the match is weak. Clone size is shown for a subset of rows, as once, few, many or a class of expanded clone.

>TRBJ1-1|.|.|TRBV18
CASSLPYTEAFF
TGTGCCAGCTCACTTCCGTACACTGAAGCTTTCTTT
>TRBJ2-5|TRBD2|.|TRBV5-1
CASGRGGQETQYF
TGCGCCAGCGGGCGGGGGGGACAAGAGACCCAGTACTTC
>TRBJ2-5|TRBD2|once|TRBV11-2
CASSPAGERGFETQYF
TGTGCCAGCAGCCCGGCGGGGGAGCGGGGGTTTGAGACCCAGTACTTC
>TRBJ2-7|TRBD1|.|TRBV11-3
CASSPTGGEQYF
TGTGCCAGCAGCCCGACAGGGGGCGAGCAGTACTTC
>TRBJ1-2|.|.|TRBV7-2
CASSPQGNYGYTF
TGTGCCAGCAGCCCGCAGGGAAACTATGGCTACACCTTC
>TRBJ1-2|.|.|TRBV7-9
CASSLGQNLLGYTF
TGTGCCAGCAGCTTAGGACAGAATCTGCTCGGCTACACCTTC
>TRBJ1-3|TRBD1|few|TRBV30
CAWRLTGAGNTIYF
TGTGCCTGGAGGCTTACAGGGGCTGGAAACACCATATATTTT
>TRBJ2-5|TRBD2|few|TRBV5-1
CASSLASGGQETQYF
TGCGCCAGCAGCTTGGCTAGCGGGGGCCAAGAGACCCAGTACTTC
>TRBJ1-1|.|.|TRBV4-1
CASSQDQRGYLGAFF
TGCGCCAGCAGCCAAGATCAAAGGGGGTACCTAGGGGCTTTCTTT
>TRBJ2-7|.|few|TRBV4-3
CASSQDRGSAYEQYF
TGCGCCAGCAGCCAAGATAGGGGGTCGGCCTACGAGCAGTACTTC
>TRBJ1-3|.|.|TRBV19
CASNRDTLSGNTIYF
TGTGCCAGCAACAGGGATACACTCTCTGGAAACACCATATATTTT
>TRBJ1-6|.|.|TRBV9
CASSGRDSSYNSPLHF
TGTGCCAGCAGCGGCCGCGACAGCTCCTATAATTCACCCCTCCACTTT
>TRBJ2-2|TRBD1|.|TRBV19
CASSWDRKNTGELFF
TGTGCCAGTAGTTGGGACAGAAAAAACACCGGGGAGCTGTTTTTT
>TRBJ2-7|TRBD2|.|TRBV27
CASRTGGGSYEQYF
TGTGCCAGCAGAACCGGGGGGGGCTCCTACGAGCAGTACTTC
>TRBJ2-7|TRBD1|.|TRBV6-2/TRBV6-3
CASSYLGQEPYEQYF
TGTGCCAGCAGTTACCTAGGACAGGAGCCTTACGAGCAGTACTTC
>TRBJ2-6|.|.|TRBV14
CASSELSSGANVLTF
TGTGCCAGCAGCGAGCTTTCCTCTGGGGCCAACGTCCTGACTTTC
>TRBJ1-1|.|.|TRBV9
CASSVELDKNTEAFF
TGTGCCAGCAGCGTAGAGTTAGATAAGAACACTGAAGCTTTCTTT
>TRBJ2-1|.|.|TRBV6-4
CASSGQAPGNYEQFF
TGTGCCAGCAGTGGTCAAGCGCCAGGGAACTATGAGCAGTTCTTC
>TRBJ1-1|.|.|TRBV5-6
CASSPVGGTEAFF
TGTGCCAGCAGCCCGGTGGGAGGGACTGAAGCTTTCTTT
>TRBJ2-1|.|few|TRBV20-1
CSAWAYNEQFF
TGCAGTGCCTGGGCTTACAATGAGCAGTTCTTC
>TRBJ2-4|TRBD1|.|TRBV30
CAWTYGTVQNIQYF
TGTGCCTGGACCTACGGGACAGTCCAAAACATTCAGTACTTC
>TRBJ2-4|TRBD2|.|TRBV4-1
CASSQGEGENIQYF
TGCGCCAGCAGCCAAGGGGAGGGAGAGAACATTCAGTACTTC
>TRBJ1-5|.|once|TRBV9
CASSVGDTDNQPQHF
TGTGCCAGCAGCGTAGGGGACACCGACAATCAGCCCCAGCATTTT
>TRBJ2-7|.|.|TRBV18
CASSPPLGQEGLAYEQYF
TGTGCCAGCTCACCACCTTTAGGACAGGAGGGACTAGCCTACGAGCAGTACTTC
>TRBJ2-3|.|.|TRBV4-3
CASSQVRAGLDTQYF
TGCGCCAGCAGCCAAGTCCGAGCCGGGTTAGATACGCAGTATTTT
>TRBJ2-7|.|few|TRBV7-9
CASSSIYEQYF
TGTGCCAGCAGCTCAATCTACGAGCAGTACTTC
>TRBJ2-7|TRBD1|.|TRBV7-8
CASTPEAGTGHDEQYF
TGTGCCAGCACCCCGGAGGCCGGGACAGGGCACGACGAGCAGTACTTC
>TRBJ2-3|TRBD2|.|TRBV7-2
CASSSPTSGGADTQYF
TGTGCCAGCAGCTCCCCCACTAGCGGGGGGGCAGATACGCAGTATTTT
>TRBJ1-1|TRBD1|.|TRBV10-1
CASSESGQGRLKDEAFF
TGCGCCAGCAGTGAGTCCGGACAGGGGCGATTAAAAGATGAAGCTTTCTTT
>TRBJ1-6|.|once|TRBV19
CASSIEGRNSPLHF
TGTGCCAGTAGTATCGAAGGGAGAAATTCACCCCTCCACTTT
>TRBJ1-3|.|.|TRBV12-5
CASALTLPEPANTIYF
TGTGCTAGTGCTCTAACCCTACCGGAGCCGGCAAACACCATATATTTT
>TRBJ1-3|TRBD1|.|TRBV7-2
CASSLRTGAFSGNTIYF
TGTGCCAGCAGCTTACGGACAGGGGCTTTCTCTGGAAACACCATATATTTT
>TRBJ2-1|.|.|TRBV19
CASSIPGPHNEQFF
TGTGCCAGTAGTATCCCAGGGCCACACAATGAGCAGTTCTTC
>TRBJ1-2|.|.|TRBV5-6
CASSFDGGDYGYTF
TGTGCCAGCAGCTTTGACGGGGGAGACTATGGCTACACCTTC
>TRBJ2-3|.|.|TRBV7-9
CASSPPMDTQYF
TGTGCCAGCAGCCCCCCAATGGATACGCAGTATTTT
>TRBJ1-5|.|.|TRBV6-1
CASSEYAGRVSNQPQHF
TGTGCCAGCAGTGAATACGCGGGAAGGGTAAGCAATCAGCCCCAGCATTTT
>TRBJ1-1|.|few|TRBV9
CASSRSYMNTEAFF
TGTGCCAGCAGCCGAAGTTACATGAACACTGAAGCTTTCTTT
>TRBJ2-1|TRBD2|.|TRBV5-5
CASSRGRLAGVLNEQFF
TGTGCCAGCAGCCGTGGACGACTAGCGGGAGTTCTCAATGAGCAGTTCTTC
>TRBJ1-4|.|.|TRBV2
CASSRGMLNEKLFF
TGTGCCAGCAGTAGGGGGATGCTTAATGAAAAACTGTTTTTT
>TRBJ1-3|TRBD1|few|TRBV9
CASSADRGTGNTIYF
TGTGCCAGCAGCGCCGACAGGGGTACTGGAAACACCATATATTTT
>TRBJ1-6|.|few|TRBV30
CAWMMAYNSPLHF
TGTGCCTGGATGATGGCTTATAATTCACCCCTCCACTTT
>TRBJ2-7|TRBD1|.|TRBV5-6
CASNPSTGSYEQYF
TGTGCCAGCAATCCCTCGACAGGGTCCTACGAGCAGTACTTC
>TRBJ1-2|TRBD1|.|TRBV29-1
CSVEDVRGAGGYTF
TGCAGCGTTGAAGATGTCAGGGGGGCCGGCGGCTACACCTTC
>TRBJ2-2|TRBD2|.|TRBV28
CASSLVLAGEGGELFF
TGTGCCAGCAGTTTAGTTTTAGCGGGAGAAGGCGGGGAGCTGTTTTTT
>TRBJ2-3|.|.|TRBV30
CAWSRGVTGSADTQYF
TGTGCCTGGAGCCGGGGCGTAACAGGGTCGGCAGATACGCAGTATTTT
>TRBJ1-1|.|few|TRBV20-1
CSASDSTEAFF
TGCAGTGCCTCGGACAGCACTGAAGCTTTCTTT